The clone carrying this TCR beta chain was observed once. Its antigen is not known. Profiling relied on immunoSEQ multiplex PCR, and the TCRdb table lists in-frame clones only, not all of them. Counted here are over 150,000 clones, under 95% occurring once; the ten biggest clones make up about 0.3%. The source of the sample is a study of OX40 agonist ivuxolimab in advanced cancers. Background on the study: Subjects had a mean age of about 61 years, with a range of 23 to 79; about 83% were male. One patient with hepatocellular carcinoma and two with cutaneous melanoma, three in all, had partial responses. The study's findings and limits: More expanded clones were seen, on average, in CD8+ T cells than in CD4+.

V trimming: 2 bases; J trimming: 4 bases; junction bases outside the gene matches: 11. The length of the CDR3 is 18 residues. From germline, CDR1 is SGHRS and CDR2 YFSETQ. The V gene is TRBV5-1, the J gene TRBJ1-6; 8 bases align to TRBD1. Source: CD4+ or CD8+ T cells sorted from blood, taken in a trial of the OX40 agonist ivuxolimab. The sequence came from an adult with an advanced solid tumor such as melanoma, head and neck, liver or kidney cancer. The CDR3 DNA reads TGCGCCAGCAGCTTAACGGGACAGGCTGCTTCTTATAATTCACCCCTCCACTTT. Translating it yields CASSLTGQAASYNSPLHF.